A single sample is the source of the 24 T cell receptor beta chains below, sequenced in a study of cytomegalovirus exposure and HLA in healthy donors. PCR employed 60 Vbeta and 13 Jbeta primers. Using immunoSEQ multiplex PCR, the repertoire was profiled, and TCRdb retains in-frame clones only, with some absent. The sample data list under 95,000 clones. Sample: PBMCs. All receptors derive from a young man in good health and CMV-seropositive.

The chain links TRBV6-1 to TRBJ2-3, with a tentative D call TRBD2 (5 bases). CDR3 length: 13 residues. Trimming removed 2 bases at V and 4 bases at J, with 7 bases between. The germline V gene encodes CDR1 MNHNS and CDR2 SASEGT. As DNA, the CDR3 is TGTGCCAGCAGTGAAAGGAGGTCAGATACGCAGTATTTT. Its protein is CASSERRSDTQYF.

This chain uses TRBV5-6 with TRBJ1-6, with D maybe TRBD1 (6 bases). With 4 bases removed from V and 5 bases from J, the gap between germline ends came to 10 bases. This CDR3 contains 14 residues. Germline CDR1 is SGHDT and CDR2 is YYEEEE. The CDR3 reads CASSRDTNNSPLHF. CDR3 nucleotides: TGTGCCAGCAGCCGGGACACCAATAATTCACCCCTCCACTTT.

The CDR3 nucleotides read TGTGCCAGTAGTATAAGTTGGAGCGAGGGCTACACCTTC. Its protein product is CASSISWSEGYTF. This sequence joins TRBV19 and TRBJ1-2; D is uncertain. Germline V CDR1 and CDR2: LNHDA, SQIVND (reference sequence). V was shortened by 2 bases and J by 8 bases, with 12 bases between the two germline ends. The CDR3 is 13 residues long.

The chain combines TRBV10-3 with TRBJ2-7, with 7 bases identical to TRBD1. V shed 2 bases and J 3 bases; nucleotides not matched to a gene: 7. The CDR3 is 15 amino acids. The V gene's germline CDR1 is ENHRY and CDR2 SYGVKD. CDR3 nucleotide sequence: TGTGCCATCAGTGAGCTCCGGGACAGAGACTACGAGCAGTACTTC. Translated: CAISELRDRDYEQYF.

This chain uses TRBV5-1 with TRBJ2-5, with 11 positions matching TRBD2. Judging by the DNA end, TRBJ2-7 fits better; the J call may be wrong. CDR3 length: 16 amino acids. CDR1 and CDR2 (germline): SGHRS, YFSETQ. The CDR3 loop reads CASSSLAGEISYEQYF. CDR3 in DNA: TGCGCCAGCAGCTCACTAGCGGGAGAGATCTCCTACGAGCAGTACTTC.

The gene calls are TRBV28 and TRBJ2-7; D might be TRBD1 (6 bases). V was pared by 2 bases and J by 2 bases, with 13 bases between. This CDR3 spans 15 amino acids. Germline-derived CDR1 and CDR2 are MDHEN and SYDVKM. CDR3 amino acids: CASSLPGHHTYEQYF. CDR3 nucleotide sequence: TGTGCCAGCAGTTTACCGGGACACCATACCTACGAGCAGTACTTC.

The chain employs TRBV28 and TRBJ2-7; the match to TRBD1 covers 8 bases. CDR3 length: 15 amino acids. The V gene end was trimmed by 7 bases and the J gene end by 2 bases; junction bases not matched to a gene: 10. CDR1 and CDR2 from the germline V gene are MDHEN and SYDVKM. The CDR3 loop reads CASTIQGGGPYEQYF. In DNA, the CDR3 is TGTGCCAGCACCATACAGGGGGGTGGCCCCTACGAGCAGTACTTC.

The V call is TRBV28, the J call TRBJ1-2; possible D gene TRBD1, 6 bases. V was shortened by 4 bases and J by 8 bases, with 20 bases between the two germline ends. The V gene's germline CDR1 is MDHEN and CDR2 SYDVKM. This CDR3 region has 15 residues. CDR3 sequence: CASSYHRGGIGGYTF. The DNA of the CDR3 is TGTGCCAGCAGTTACCATAGGGGGGGAATTGGGGGCTACACCTTC.

CDR3 amino acids: CASSDAGRPNYEQYF. CDR3 bases: TGTGCCAGCAGTGACGCGGGCAGACCAAACTACGAGCAGTACTTC. This chain connects TRBV6-4 to TRBJ2-7, with D perhaps matching TRBD2 (5 bases). The CDR3 length is 15 residues. From germline, CDR1 is MRHNA and CDR2 SNTAGT. Trimming took 2 bases from V and 3 from J, leaving 14 bases between them.

The CDR3 region has the DNA TGTGCCACCAGCAAAGGGGACACCCCGGGCAATCAGCCCCAGCATTTT. The encoded protein is CATSKGDTPGNQPQHF. This chain connects TRBV15 to TRBJ1-5; possible D gene TRBD1, 6 bases. The germline V gene has CDR1 LNHNV and CDR2 YYDKDF (reference sequence). The CDR3 has 16 residues. V shed 4 bases and J shed 2 bases, with 15 bases lying between them.

V is TRBV19 and J is TRBJ2-1; 9 nucleotides match TRBD2. The V segment lost 3 bases and the J segment 8 bases; nucleotides outside the gene matches: 2. The CDR3 length is 13 residues. Germline loops: CDR1 LNHDA, CDR2 SQIVND (reference sequence). For the CDR3, the DNA is TGTGCCAGTAGTATTGGGACTAGCTATGAGCAGTTCTTC. Encoded protein: CASSIGTSYEQFF.

The gene calls are TRBV28 and TRBJ2-7; D is possibly TRBD1 (6 bases). Trimming cost V 8 bases and J 3 bases, with 17 bases left between them. This CDR3 has 14 amino acids. CDR1 MDHEN and CDR2 SYDVKM come from the germline V gene. CDR3 residues: CASVPLKGVYEQYF. CDR3 nucleotide sequence: TGTGCCAGCGTTCCTCTAAAGGGGGTCTACGAGCAGTACTTC.

The V and J genes are TRBV6-1 and TRBJ1-1; D is possibly TRBD1 (5 bases). Germline CDR1 and CDR2: MNHNS and SASEGT. The CDR3 has 12 amino acids. V was pared by 4 bases and J by 7 bases, with 10 bases between. This CDR3 is CASSGRTFEAFF. CDR3 in DNA: TGTGCCAGCAGTGGAAGGACATTTGAAGCTTTCTTT.

The V gene is TRBV10-3, the J gene TRBJ1-1; maybe TRBD1 (6 bases). Germline V gives CDR1 ENHRY, CDR2 SYGVKD. There are 12 residues in the CDR3. V was shortened by 5 bases and J by 4 bases, with 8 bases between the two germline ends. The CDR3 region has the DNA TGTGCCATCAGTACAGGGAGCACTGAAGCTTTCTTT. Protein sequence: CAISTGSTEAFF.

V is TRBV7-9 and J is TRBJ2-1, with TRBD1 identical over 8 bases. V shed 2 bases, J shed 8 bases, and the junction held 14 bases outside the gene matches. Germline-derived CDR1 and CDR2 are SEHNR and FQNEAQ (reference sequence). The CDR3 totals 17 residues. The CDR3 bases are TGTGCCAGCAGCTTAACACCACCGAGGACAGGGCGGGATGAGCAGTTCTTC. This gives the protein CASSLTPPRTGRDEQFF.

The V call is TRBV10-1, the J call TRBJ2-3, with 8 bases that match TRBD2. CDR1 WNHNN and CDR2 SYGVQD come from the germline V gene (reference sequence). V dropped 6 bases and J dropped 4; count of bases not matched to a gene: 12. The CDR3 has 16 residues. The CDR3 coding sequence is TGCGCCAGCAGCCTGGGGGCGCGGGAGGACCCAGATACGCAGTATTTT. Protein: CASSLGAREDPDTQYF.

This sequence joins TRBV7-8 and TRBJ1-1; 8 nucleotides match TRBD1. There are 15 residues in the CDR3. V shed 2 bases, J shed 0 bases, and the junction held 2 bases outside the gene matches. Looked up from germline, CDR1 is SGHVS and CDR2 is FQNEAQ. The CDR3 region has the DNA TGTGCCAGCAGCTTACGGACAGGGATGAACACTGAAGCTTTCTTT. Its translation is CASSLRTGMNTEAFF.

The chain links TRBV9 to TRBJ1-1, with D possibly being TRBD1 (5 bases). The V end lost 0 bases, the J end lost 5 bases, and 17 bases lay between the germline ends. Germline V lookup: CDR1 SGDLS, CDR2 YYNGEE. There are 16 residues in the CDR3. This CDR3 is CASSVGVGTELTEAFF. The DNA for the CDR3 is TGTGCCAGCAGCGTAGGTGTCGGGACTGAGTTAACTGAAGCTTTCTTT. Using reference TRBV9 and TRBJ1-1 for the parts outside the CDR3, the full variable domain is DSGVTQTPKHLITATGQRVTLRCSPRSGDLSVYWYQQSLDQGLQFLIQYYNGEERAKGNILERFSAQQFPDLHSELNLSSLELGDSALYFCASSVGVGTELTEAFFGQGTRLTVV.

The V call is TRBV30, the J call TRBJ1-1, with D perhaps matching TRBD1 (5 bases). V gave up 5 bases and J gave up 11 bases, with 12 bases separating them. CDR1 is GTSNPN, CDR2 SVGIG, per germline (reference sequence). There are 10 residues in the CDR3. The CDR3 nucleotides read TGTGCCTGGTTCGGAGGGGCCGCTTTCTTT. Translating it yields CAWFGGAAFF.

The chain links TRBV13 to TRBJ1-1, with TRBD1 as a possible D gene (6 bases). Germline values: CDR1 PRHDT, CDR2 FYEKMQ (reference sequence). Trimming cost V 5 bases and J 2 bases, with 12 bases left between them. This CDR3 has 14 amino acids. CDR3 in amino acids: CASSPRQANTEAFF. The CDR3 DNA sequence: TGTGCCAGCAGCCCAAGACAGGCAAACACTGAAGCTTTCTTT.

J is TRBJ1-1 and V is TRBV5-1; 9 bases are a match to TRBD1. The ends lost 4 bases at V and 4 bases at J; junction bases unmatched: 14. The germline gives CDR1 SGHRS, CDR2 YFSETQ. The CDR3 is 17 residues long. The CDR3 DNA follows: TGCGCCAGCAGCCCAGGACCGTCGGGACAGGGAGGCACTGAAGCTTTCTTT. This translates into CASSPGPSGQGGTEAFF.

V usage is TRBV29-1 and J usage is TRBJ2-2; 9 bases agree with TRBD1. Germline CDR1 and CDR2: SQVTM and ANQGSEA. The CDR3 has 16 residues. Trimming cost V 7 bases and J 6 bases; bases outside gene matches: 15. CDR3 amino acids: CSGYRPGQGIAGELFF. The CDR3 DNA sequence: TGCAGCGGCTATCGCCCGGGACAGGGTATTGCCGGGGAGCTGTTTTTT.

The rearrangement uses TRBV28 and TRBJ2-1, with 14 bases matching TRBD2. This CDR3 has 17 residues. The germline V gene encodes CDR1 MDHEN and CDR2 SYDVKM. V lost 4 bases, J lost 8 bases, and 10 bases stayed unmatched. In nucleotides, the CDR3 is TGTGCCAGCAGTTCGGGACTAGCGGGAGCGGGGGTGCATGAGCAGTTCTTC. Its protein is CASSSGLAGAGVHEQFF.

V usage is TRBV28 and J usage is TRBJ1-1, with D uncertain. Germline values: CDR1 MDHEN, CDR2 SYDVKM. CDR3 length: 14 amino acids. Trimming stripped 8 bases from V and 4 bases from J, with 17 bases between. This chain's CDR3 is CASSVSARGTEAFF. The CDR3 DNA reads as TGTGCCAGCTCAGTTTCAGCTCGGGGCACTGAAGCTTTCTTT.